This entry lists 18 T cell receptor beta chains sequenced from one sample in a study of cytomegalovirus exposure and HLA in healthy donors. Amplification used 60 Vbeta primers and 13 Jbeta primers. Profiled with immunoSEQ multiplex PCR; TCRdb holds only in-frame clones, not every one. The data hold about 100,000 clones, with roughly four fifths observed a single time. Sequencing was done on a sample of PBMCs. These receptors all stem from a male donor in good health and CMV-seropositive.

The CDR3 loop is CASSQDPVGTHNEQFF. The CDR3 bases are TGCGCCAGCAGCCAAGACCCAGTCGGGACACACAATGAGCAGTTCTTC. The chain combines TRBV4-3 with TRBJ2-1; D may be TRBD1 (6 bases). The germline V gene has CDR1 LGHNA and CDR2 YSLEER. Trimming took off 0 bases at V and 5 bases at J, with 14 bases between the two ends. CDR3 length equals 16 residues.

CDR3 in amino acids: CASSLATSGQGNYGYTF. The CDR3, as DNA: TGTGCCAGCAGCTTAGCGACGTCCGGACAGGGGAACTATGGCTACACCTTC. V usage is TRBV7-9 and J usage is TRBJ1-2; 9 nucleotides align to TRBD1. V dropped 0 bases and J dropped 2; count of bases not matched to a gene: 7. The CDR3 totals 17 residues. Germline CDR1 is SEHNR and CDR2 is FQNEAQ (reference sequence).

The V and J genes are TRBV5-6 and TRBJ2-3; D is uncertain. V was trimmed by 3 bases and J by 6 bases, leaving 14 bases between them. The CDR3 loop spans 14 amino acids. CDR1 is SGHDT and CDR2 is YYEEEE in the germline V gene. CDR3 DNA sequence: TGTGCCAGCAGCTCCTCAGGCACGTTGGATACGCAGTATTTT. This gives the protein CASSSSGTLDTQYF.

The CDR3 bases are TGTGCCAGCTCACCATTAGCCGGGACAGGTGACAATCAGCCCCAGCATTTT. Protein sequence: CASSPLAGTGDNQPQHF. The rearrangement joins TRBV18 to TRBJ1-5; 8 nucleotides align to TRBD1. The CDR3 loop spans 17 amino acids. Germline CDR1 is KGHSH and CDR2 is LQKENI. V lost 2 bases to trimming and J lost 3 bases; unmatched junction nucleotides: 9.

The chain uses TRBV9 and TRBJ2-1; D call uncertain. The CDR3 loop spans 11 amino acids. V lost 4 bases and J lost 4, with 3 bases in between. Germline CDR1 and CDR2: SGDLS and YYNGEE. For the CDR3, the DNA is TGTGCCAGCAGCCTGTACAATGAGCAGTTCTTC. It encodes CASSLYNEQFF.

In DNA, the CDR3 is TGTGCCTGGAGTCCCCCCAGGACAGGGATAGTTGGCTACACCTTC. Amino acids: CAWSPPRTGIVGYTF. The chain is built from TRBV30 and TRBJ1-2; 8 bases are a match to TRBD1. The CDR3 has 15 amino acids. V lost 2 bases to trimming and J lost 7 bases; unmatched junction nucleotides: 12. Germline CDR1 reads GTSNPN; CDR2 reads SVGIG (reference sequence).

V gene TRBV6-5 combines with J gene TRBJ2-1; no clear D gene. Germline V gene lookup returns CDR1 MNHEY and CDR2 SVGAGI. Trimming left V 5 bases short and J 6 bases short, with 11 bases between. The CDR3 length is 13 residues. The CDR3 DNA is TGTGCCAGCAGTCGACCATCGGGCAATGAGCAGTTCTTC. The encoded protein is CASSRPSGNEQFF.

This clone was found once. In DNA, the CDR3 is TGTGCCAGCAGCTTGAGTAGCGGGAGGAACACCGGGGAGCTGTTTTTT. Translation gives CASSLSSGRNTGELFF. The V gene is TRBV5-5, the J gene TRBJ2-2, with 9 positions matching TRBD2. V was pared by 1 base and J by 1 base, with 2 bases of the junction left unmatched. This CDR3 has 16 amino acids. Germline loops: CDR1 SGHKS, CDR2 YYEKEE (reference sequence).

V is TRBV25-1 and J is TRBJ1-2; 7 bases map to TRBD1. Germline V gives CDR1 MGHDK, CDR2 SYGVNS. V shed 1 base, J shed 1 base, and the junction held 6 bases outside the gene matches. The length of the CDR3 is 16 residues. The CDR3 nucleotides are TGTGCCAGCAGTGAATCCCGGACAGGCTTTAACTATGGCTACACCTTC. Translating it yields CASSESRTGFNYGYTF.

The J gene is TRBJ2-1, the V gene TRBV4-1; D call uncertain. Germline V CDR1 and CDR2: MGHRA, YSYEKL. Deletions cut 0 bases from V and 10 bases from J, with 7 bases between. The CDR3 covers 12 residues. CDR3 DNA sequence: TGCGCCAGCAGCCAAGATCTGAGGGAGCAGTTCTTC. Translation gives CASSQDLREQFF.

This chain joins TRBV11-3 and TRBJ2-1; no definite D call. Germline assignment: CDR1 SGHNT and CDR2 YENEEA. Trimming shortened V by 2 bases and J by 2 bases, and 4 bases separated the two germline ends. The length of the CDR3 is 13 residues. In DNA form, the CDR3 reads TGTGCCAGCAGCTTACTAGCCTACAATGAGCAGTTCTTC. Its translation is CASSLLAYNEQFF.

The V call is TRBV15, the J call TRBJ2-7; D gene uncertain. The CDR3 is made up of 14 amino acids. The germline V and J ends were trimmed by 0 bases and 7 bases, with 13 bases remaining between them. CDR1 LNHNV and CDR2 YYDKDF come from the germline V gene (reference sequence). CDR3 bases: TGTGCCACCAGCAGAGATAGCTCATCTGGTGAGCAGTACTTC. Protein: CATSRDSSSGEQYF.

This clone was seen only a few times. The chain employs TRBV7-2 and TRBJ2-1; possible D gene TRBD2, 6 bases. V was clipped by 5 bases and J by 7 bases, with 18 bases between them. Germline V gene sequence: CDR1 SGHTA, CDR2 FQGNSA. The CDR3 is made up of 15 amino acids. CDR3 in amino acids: CASSLPRRGKNEQFF. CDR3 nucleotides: TGTGCCAGCAGCCTCCCCAGGCGGGGAAAGAATGAGCAGTTCTTC. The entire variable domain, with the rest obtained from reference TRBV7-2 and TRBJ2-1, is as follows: GAGVSQSPSNKVTEKGKDVELRCDPISGHTALYWYRQSLGQGLEFLIYFQGNSAPDKSGLPSDRFSAERTGGSVSTLTIQRTQQEDSAVYLCASSLPRRGKNEQFFGPGTRLTVL.

The CDR3 DNA sequence: TGCGCCAGCAGCTTGGATGGACTAACTATGGGAGGCTACACCTTC. It yields the protein CASSLDGLTMGGYTF. The gene calls are TRBV5-1 and TRBJ1-2, with D unclear. The CDR3 is made up of 15 amino acids. The V end lost 0 bases, the J end lost 8 bases, and 17 bases lay between the germline ends. CDR1 SGHRS and CDR2 YFSETQ come from the germline V gene. Filled out from reference TRBV5-1 and TRBJ1-2, the complete variable domain reads KAGVTQTPRYLIKTRGQQVTLSCSPISGHRSVSWYQQTPGQGLQFLFEYFSETQRNKGNFPGRFSGRQFSNSRSEMNVSTLELGDSALYLCASSLDGLTMGGYTFGSGTRLTVV.

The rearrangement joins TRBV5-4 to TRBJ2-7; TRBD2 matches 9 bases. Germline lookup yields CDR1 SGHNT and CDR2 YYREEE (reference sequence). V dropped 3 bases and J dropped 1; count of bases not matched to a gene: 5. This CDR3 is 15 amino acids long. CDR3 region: CASSYYSGGSYEQYF. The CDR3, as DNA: TGTGCCAGCAGCTACTATAGCGGGGGATCCTACGAGCAGTACTTC.

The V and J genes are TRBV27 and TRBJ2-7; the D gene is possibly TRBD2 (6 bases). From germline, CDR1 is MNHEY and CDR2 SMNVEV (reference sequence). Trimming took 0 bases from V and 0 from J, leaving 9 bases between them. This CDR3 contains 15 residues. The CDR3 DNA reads TGTGCCAGCAGTTTATCGATCGGGGGCTCCTACGAGCAGTACTTC. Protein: CASSLSIGGSYEQYF.

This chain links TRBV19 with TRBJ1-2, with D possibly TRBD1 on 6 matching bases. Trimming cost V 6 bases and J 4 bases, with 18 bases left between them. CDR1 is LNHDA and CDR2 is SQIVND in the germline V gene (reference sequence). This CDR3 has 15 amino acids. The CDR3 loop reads CASSFSLGQTYGYTF. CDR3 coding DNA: TGTGCCAGTAGCTTTTCATTAGGACAGACCTATGGCTACACCTTC.

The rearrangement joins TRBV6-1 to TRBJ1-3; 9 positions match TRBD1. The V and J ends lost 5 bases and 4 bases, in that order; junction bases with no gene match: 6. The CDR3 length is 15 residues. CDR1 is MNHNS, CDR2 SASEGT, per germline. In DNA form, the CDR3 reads TGTGCCAGCAGTAGACAGGGGGTCGCCGGAAACACCATATATTTT. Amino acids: CASSRQGVAGNTIYF.